The 9 T cell receptor beta chains below come from one sample, sequenced in a study of early stage breast cancer tumors. Assay used: immunoSEQ multiplex PCR; TCRdb lists only in-frame clones, some missing. Of 44,000 or so clones listed, 83% are singletons. Input material: blood. Every receptor here comes from a person aged 45 to 59 with breast cancer.

This clone was seen more than once but under ten times. The gene calls are TRBV2 and TRBJ1-1; D may be TRBD1 (6 bases). V lost 10 bases and J lost 2, with 14 bases in between. This CDR3 comprises 13 residues. CDR1 is SNHLY and CDR2 is FYNNEI in the germline V gene. The CDR3 loop is CATSRDINTEAFF. CDR3 nucleotide sequence: TGTGCCACCAGCAGGGACATTAACACTGAAGCTTTCTTT.

This clone was detected only once. J is TRBJ2-5 and V is TRBV11-2; TRBD2 aligns across 15 bases. The J segment lost 6 bases and the V segment lost 1 base, leaving 6 bases of the junction unmatched. The length of the CDR3 is 17 residues. Germline CDR1 is SGHAT and CDR2 is FQNNGV. DNA for the CDR3: TGTGCCAGCAGCTTAGGGACTAGCGGGAGGGCCAGGAAGACCCAGTACTTC. It encodes CASSLGTSGRARKTQYF.

The V call is TRBV2, the J call TRBJ2-7; no firm D call. V was cut by 1 base and J by 0 bases, with 7 bases left in between. The CDR3 has 14 residues. Germline CDR1 is SNHLY and CDR2 is FYNNEI. CDR3 residues: CASSEDYFSYEQYF. CDR3 in DNA: TGTGCCAGCAGTGAAGATTATTTCTCCTACGAGCAGTACTTC.

The chain uses TRBV19 and TRBJ2-6, with D hard to call. Trimming pared 3 bases from V and 1 base from J, leaving 4 bases between. This CDR3 has 14 residues. Per germline, CDR1 LNHDA and CDR2 SQIVND (reference sequence). The CDR3 loop reads CASSIQSGANVLTF. DNA for the CDR3: TGTGCCAGTAGTATCCAGTCTGGGGCCAACGTCCTGACTTTC.

Written as DNA, the CDR3 is TGTGCCAGCAGCCCCAGGGGCCCAACTAATGAAAAACTGTTTTTT. Translated: CASSPRGPTNEKLFF. The V gene is TRBV7-9, the J gene TRBJ1-4, with D perhaps matching TRBD1 (6 bases). This CDR3 contains 15 residues. Germline V gives CDR1 SEHNR, CDR2 FQNEAQ (reference sequence). The V end lost 5 bases, the J end lost 0 bases, and 10 bases lay between the germline ends.

This chain links TRBV5-1 with TRBJ2-3; D ambiguous. With 5 bases removed from V and 5 bases from J, the gap between germline ends came to 18 bases. The CDR3 totals 15 residues. The germline V gene encodes CDR1 SGHRS and CDR2 YFSETQ. The CDR3 region is CASSSEWRRGDTQYF. The CDR3 DNA follows: TGCGCCAGCAGTTCTGAGTGGCGGAGAGGAGATACGCAGTATTTT. The variable domain in full, with the rest retrieved from reference TRBV5-1 and TRBJ2-3, is KAGVTQTPRYLIKTRGQQVTLSCSPISGHRSVSWYQQTPGQGLQFLFEYFSETQRNKGNFPGRFSGRQFSNSRSEMNVSTLELGDSALYLCASSSEWRRGDTQYFGPGTRLTVL.

In its sample, this clone was seen once. V usage is TRBV18 and J usage is TRBJ1-5; possibly TRBD1 for D (5 bases). The CDR3 is made up of 17 amino acids. Trimming pared 4 bases from V and 2 bases from J, leaving 18 bases between. The germline V gene has CDR1 KGHSH and CDR2 LQKENI. The CDR3 bases are TGTGCCAGCTCACAACAGGAGGGGAGTATGGGCAATCAGCCCCAGCATTTT. It translates to CASSQQEGSMGNQPQHF.

The chain employs TRBV30 and TRBJ1-2, with a possible D match to TRBD1 (5 bases). This CDR3 is built from 16 residues. Germline CDR1 and CDR2: GTSNPN and SVGIG (reference sequence). Trimming removed 8 bases at V and 0 bases at J, with 22 bases between. CDR3: CAGSLLAGRANYGYTF. The CDR3 coding sequence is TGTGCCGGAAGCCTCCTGGCAGGGAGAGCTAACTATGGCTACACCTTC.

This chain connects TRBV6-6 to TRBJ2-5; D possibly matches TRBD1 or TRBD2 (5 bases each). The ends were cut back, 5 bases at V and 1 base at J, with 11 bases in the middle. Germline CDR1 MNHNY, CDR2 SVGAGI (reference sequence). This CDR3 is 14 amino acids long. CDR3 nucleotides: TGTGCCAGCAGTCCCGGTGGGGGCCAAGAGACCCAGTACTTC. Its protein product is CASSPGGGQETQYF.